This TCR beta chain was sequenced in a study of beta chain features in type 1 diabetes. Comments on this clone: Its cognate antigen is unknown.

Germline-derived CDR1 and CDR2 are GTSNPN and SVGIG (reference sequence). The V end lost 8 bases, the J end lost 7 bases, and 15 bases lay between the germline ends. This CDR3 region has 13 residues. General study points: Among all four CD4+ subsets, Type 1 diabetes patients had TCRB CDR3s that were moderately but significantly shorter.

Expressed TCRB transcripts were sequenced because the isolated RNA had all been reverse transcribed beforehand. Only in-frame clones appear in the TCRdb table, and some are missing; sequencing was by immunoSEQ multiplex PCR. This table has 200,000 to 300,000 clones, approximately 10% appearing once. This sequence was found in a man younger than 40 with type 1 diabetes. The specimen was naive CD4+ T cells from blood. This sequence joins TRBV30 and TRBJ1-6; D ambiguous. For the CDR3, the DNA is TGTGCCATAGGTAGAGGGCCGAATTCACCCCTCCACTTT. Its translation: CAIGRGPNSPLHF.